This entry describes one T cell receptor (beta chain). The antigen it binds to is not known. Per-base quality was not reported, and no clone a single base away is much larger than it. This record comes from a study of blood T cell repertoires in COVID-19 (dated by TCRdb to about 2020). The study in broad terms: Collaborator samples came from the United States, Italy and Spain and covered acute and convalescent phases of COVID-19. The prospective study material was composed of cDNA or gDNA derived from T cells, B-cell-depleted T cells, or PBMCs. The repertoires were released in a freely available public database meant as a resource for research on the immune response to SARS-CoV-2. The sample metadata nearly always contained a de-identified subject ID, COVID-19 status, age in years and sex. HLA class I and class II types, where available, came from metadata supplied by the sample provider rather than from assay-based typing. Samples were obtained from the ongoing ImmuneRACE study (first 160 participants) and from over a thousand subjects provided by 6 global collaborators. Subjects who had been exposed to COVID-19, were actively infected with it, or had recovered from it provided the deeply sampled blood TCRbeta repertoires that made up the dataset. What the work shows at the level of the full study, not this receptor alone: How much clinical and demographic metadata was included differed by source and by participant, and the metadata was provided uncurated.

TCRbeta CDR3 regions were amplified from genomic DNA by means of the immunoSEQ Assay, a bias-controlled multiplex PCR. In the source study's methods: The number of nucleated cells in each sample was estimated from the amplification of reference gene primers within the assay. To quantify the absolute abundance of each unique TCRbeta CDR3 rearrangement, sequence reads were collapsed and filtered. For each sample, productive Simpson clonality was calculated as the square root of Simpson's diversity index across productive rearrangements. What TCRdb holds here is the immuneACCESS table cut down to in-frame rearrangements. Part of the clones is not present; checked against another copy, under half of the missing clones reflect an unresolved V gene, and the others are unexplained. V and J calls and clone size come straight from that table; D and trimming were deduced from the DNA. Counted in this sample were 60,000 to 70,000 clones; 65% to 90% of them appeared once. 1.4% of the sample is held by the ten biggest clonotypes.

The collaborating institutions used their own protocols to collect whole blood in K2EDTA tubes. Collaborator samples were shipped for TCRbeta analysis as frozen whole blood, isolated PBMCs, or DNA extracted from either sample type. Between the V and J ends, shortened by 3 bases and 10 bases respectively, the junction contains 19 bases. Reading from cysteine to phenylalanine, the CDR3 counts 16 amino acids. Here the CDR3 DNA is all that survives: 48 bases in frame from base 1. The CDR1 and CDR2 encoded by the germline V gene are SGHVS and FQNEAQ. The sequence links TRBV7-8 to TRBJ1-6; TRBD1 is a possible D gene, resting on 6 matching bases. This clonotype was sampled from a woman aged 55-70 years with acute or convalescent COVID-19. Sequencing was done on a sample of peripheral blood. The CDR3 protein: CASSLGPPGVRSPLHF. The DNA reads as follows: TGTGCCAGCAGCTTGGGGCCCCCAGGGGTTAGATCACCCCTCCACTTT. With the rest looked up from the reference TRBV7-8 and TRBJ1-6 genes rather than sequenced, the full variable domain is GAGVSQSPRYKVAKRGQDVALRCDPISGHVSLFWYQQALGQGPEFLTYFQNEAQLDKSGLPSDRFFAERPEGSVSTLKIQRTQQEDSAVYLCASSLGPPGVRSPLHFGNGTRLTVT.